These 28 T cell receptor beta chains came from one sample sequenced in a study of shared clonotypes between healthy human individuals. Measured with immunoSEQ multiplex PCR; TCRdb has only the in-frame clones, and not every one. Among around 2,000,000 clones, roughly 94% were seen once, and the ten largest hold 0.1% to 0.15%. The sample taken for sequencing was naive CD4+ T cells sorted from blood. Sample subset: CD45RA+ positively selected. These receptors all come from a young man in good health.

Concerning this clone: A clone one base away is much larger, so this may be a read error. The sample has other DNA sequences that encode this CDR3 too. The rearrangement links TRBV7-9 to TRBJ2-7; a weak D match, TRBD2 (5 bases). Germline CDR1 SEHNR, CDR2 FQNEAQ (reference sequence). CDR3 length: 13 residues. Trimming cost V 3 bases and J 2 bases, with 8 bases left between them. Written as DNA, the CDR3 is TGTGCCAGCAGCTTGGACGGGACCTACGAGCAGTACTTC. It translates to CASSLDGTYEQYF.

The chain links TRBV6-5 to TRBJ1-1; maybe TRBD1 (5 bases). The germline gives CDR1 MNHEY, CDR2 SVGAGI. V lost 2 bases to trimming and J lost 11 bases, with 9 bases between them. This CDR3 comprises 11 residues. The chain's CDR3 is CASSYQGSAFF. The CDR3 DNA reads TGTGCCAGCAGTTACCAGGGCAGCGCTTTCTTT.

J is TRBJ2-1 and V is TRBV7-9; 15 nucleotides align to TRBD2. The germline V gene encodes CDR1 SEHNR and CDR2 FQNEAQ (reference sequence). The ends lost 7 bases at V and 6 bases at J; junction bases unmatched: 13. The CDR3 covers 18 residues. CDR3 sequence (DNA): TGTGCCAGCACCTCCGGGACTAGCGGGAGGTATGGACTCAATGAGCAGTTCTTC. Translation gives CASTSGTSGRYGLNEQFF.

This rearrangement joins TRBV19 to TRBJ2-7, with 8 bases matching TRBD2. Unmatched junction bases numbered 5, after V lost 0 bases and J lost 4 bases. The CDR3 has 15 amino acids. Germline V CDR1 and CDR2: LNHDA, SQIVND (reference sequence). CDR3 nucleotides: TGTGCCAGTAGTATAGAGGCGGGGGGCCGGTACGAGCAGTACTTC. Its protein product is CASSIEAGGRYEQYF.

A word on this clone: Possible read error: a much larger clone is one base away. Other DNA sequences from this sample encode an identical CDR3 as well. The chain carries TRBV5-1 and TRBJ1-5; TRBD1 agrees at 10 bases. Trimming removed 4 bases from V and 2 bases from J; junction bases left unmatched: 3. The CDR3 contains 15 residues. Germline V lookup: CDR1 SGHRS, CDR2 YFSETQ. The CDR3: CASSPGTGGNQPQHF. The CDR3, as DNA: TGCGCCAGCAGCCCCGGGACAGGGGGCAATCAGCCCCAGCATTTT.

The chain uses TRBV10-3 and TRBJ2-1; 12 bases fit TRBD2. Germline values: CDR1 ENHRY, CDR2 SYGVKD. J gave up 5 bases and V 0 bases, and 2 bases lay outside the gene matches. This CDR3 contains 16 residues. The CDR3 sequence is CAISESRLAGDNEQFF. The CDR3 DNA sequence: TGTGCCATCAGTGAGTCGCGACTAGCGGGAGACAATGAGCAGTTCTTC.

Turning to this clone: The same CDR3 can be traced to other DNA sequences in this sample. The chain carries TRBV7-2 and TRBJ1-5; weak D call: TRBD1 (6 bases). V lost 1 base to trimming and J lost 3 bases, with 10 bases between them. The germline V gene encodes CDR1 SGHTA and CDR2 FQGNSA. The length of the CDR3 is 15 residues. CDR3 region: CASSLGGGANQPQHF. The CDR3 DNA follows: TGTGCCAGCAGCTTAGGTGGGGGGGCCAATCAGCCCCAGCATTTT.

The rearrangement links TRBV4-1 to TRBJ2-5, with 7 bases aligning to TRBD1. V dropped 4 bases and J dropped 0; count of bases not matched to a gene: 5. Germline-derived CDR1 and CDR2 are MGHRA and YSYEKL. The CDR3 runs 15 residues. CDR3 protein: CASSPGQVYQETQYF. The CDR3 DNA sequence: TGCGCCAGCAGCCCAGGACAGGTATACCAAGAGACCCAGTACTTC.

The chain has TRBV19 and TRBJ2-2; 7 nucleotides match TRBD1. The CDR3 is made up of 14 amino acids. From germline, CDR1 is LNHDA and CDR2 SQIVND (reference sequence). J was trimmed by 6 bases and V by 1 base; bases with no gene match: 2. The CDR3 is CASSIATGAGELFF. The CDR3 DNA follows: TGTGCCAGTAGTATAGCAACAGGGGCCGGGGAGCTGTTTTTT.

The genes are TRBV5-5 and TRBJ2-1; D gene ambiguous. The germline V and J ends were trimmed by 0 bases and 5 bases, with 12 bases remaining between them. CDR1 is SGHKS and CDR2 is YYEKEE in the germline V gene (reference sequence). The CDR3 is made up of 15 amino acids. The CDR3 nucleotides read TGTGCCAGCAGCTTGGCCCCAACTAACAACAATGAGCAGTTCTTC. Translating it yields CASSLAPTNNNEQFF.

The chain employs TRBV6-6 and TRBJ1-5; 7 positions match TRBD1. The CDR3 has 14 residues. V trimming: 7 bases; J trimming: 0 bases; junction bases outside the gene matches: 3. Germline V gene lookup returns CDR1 MNHNY and CDR2 SVGAGI (reference sequence). The CDR3 region is CASKTGNSNQPQHF. The CDR3 region has the DNA TGTGCCAGCAAGACAGGGAATAGCAATCAGCCCCAGCATTTT.

J is TRBJ2-7 and V is TRBV6-5, with 8 bases fitting TRBD1. CDR1 MNHEY and CDR2 SVGAGI come from the germline V gene. Trimming removed 6 bases from V and 2 bases from J; junction bases left unmatched: 6. The CDR3 is made up of 14 amino acids. The CDR3 reads CASRRTGNPYEQYF. CDR3 DNA sequence: TGTGCCAGCAGAAGGACAGGGAATCCCTACGAGCAGTACTTC.

This rearrangement joins TRBV5-4 to TRBJ2-2; D possibly corresponds to TRBD2 (6 bases). Per germline, CDR1 SGHNT and CDR2 YYREEE (reference sequence). The CDR3 is 16 residues long. V was cut by 1 base and J by 2 bases, with 12 bases left in between. DNA of the CDR3: TGTGCCAGCAGCTTGCACGGGGGAAGTAACACCGGGGAGCTGTTTTTT. Translation gives CASSLHGGSNTGELFF.

The rearrangement uses TRBV30 and TRBJ2-2, with D perhaps TRBD1 (6 bases). Germline CDR1 reads GTSNPN; CDR2 reads SVGIG (reference sequence). The CDR3 loop spans 14 amino acids. The germline V and J ends were trimmed by 7 bases and 1 base, with 13 bases remaining between them. DNA of the CDR3: TGTGCCTTGCGGGTGACAGGGAACACCGGGGAGCTGTTTTTT. Translating gives CALRVTGNTGELFF.

The gene calls are TRBV18 and TRBJ1-2; D might be TRBD1 (5 bases). Germline CDR1 reads KGHSH; CDR2 reads LQKENI. CDR3 size: 15 residues. The ends were cut back, 3 bases at V and 2 bases at J, with 13 bases in the middle. DNA for the CDR3: TGTGCCAGCTCACCTCTGGAGACAGTAAACTATGGCTACACCTTC. Protein sequence: CASSPLETVNYGYTF.

This chain connects TRBV4-1 to TRBJ1-4; maybe TRBD1 (5 bases). Germline-derived CDR1 and CDR2 are MGHRA and YSYEKL. This CDR3 spans 17 amino acids. V was shortened by 3 bases and J by 7 bases, with 21 bases between the two germline ends. CDR3 sequence: CASSHPRGGRDFEKLFF. The CDR3 region has the DNA TGCGCCAGCAGCCACCCAAGGGGAGGGAGGGATTTTGAAAAACTGTTTTTT.

The chain recombines TRBV7-9 with TRBJ1-1; D not resolved. Germline loops: CDR1 SEHNR, CDR2 FQNEAQ (reference sequence). This CDR3 contains 12 residues. Trimming took off 4 bases at V and 1 base at J, with 4 bases between the two ends. The CDR3 DNA is TGTGCCAGCAGCTGGGCGAACACTGAAGCTTTCTTT. Translation: CASSWANTEAFF.

The chain links TRBV7-8 to TRBJ2-3; possibly TRBD1 for D (5 bases). The CDR3 consists of 13 residues. V lost 5 bases, J lost 7 bases, and 13 bases lay in between. Germline V gene sequence: CDR1 SGHVS, CDR2 FQNEAQ. CDR3: CASSPRTGHTQYF. Written as DNA, the CDR3 is TGTGCCAGCAGCCCCCGTACAGGCCATACGCAGTATTTT. The full variable domain, rest sourced from reference TRBV7-8 and TRBJ2-3, is GAGVSQSPRYKVAKRGQDVALRCDPISGHVSLFWYQQALGQGPEFLTYFQNEAQLDKSGLPSDRFFAERPEGSVSTLKIQRTQQEDSAVYLCASSPRTGHTQYFGPGTRLTVL.

A note on this clone: The same CDR3 can be traced to other DNA sequences in this sample. The rearrangement joins TRBV5-1 to TRBJ1-2; D may be TRBD1 (5 bases). Germline V gives CDR1 SGHRS, CDR2 YFSETQ. The germline V and J ends were trimmed by 4 bases and 4 bases, with 8 bases remaining between them. This CDR3 has 12 residues. Here the CDR3 DNA reads TGCGCCAGCAGCCCAGACAGCTATGGCTACACCTTC. Its protein product is CASSPDSYGYTF. Drawing the rest from reference TRBV5-1 and TRBJ1-2, the complete variable domain is KAGVTQTPRYLIKTRGQQVTLSCSPISGHRSVSWYQQTPGQGLQFLFEYFSETQRNKGNFPGRFSGRQFSNSRSEMNVSTLELGDSALYLCASSPDSYGYTFGSGTRLTVV.

Worth noting for this clone: The same CDR3 can be traced to other DNA sequences in this sample. This chain joins TRBV18 and TRBJ2-7; D is uncertain. The CDR3 sequence is 11 residues long. Trimming left V 6 bases short and J 5 bases short, with 8 bases between. CDR1 and CDR2 from the germline V gene are KGHSH and LQKENI. CDR3 in amino acids: CASSSKDEQYF. The CDR3 DNA reads as TGTGCCAGCTCGTCAAAAGACGAGCAGTACTTC.

The genes are TRBV11-2 and TRBJ2-3; 7 positions agree with TRBD2. V was pared by 1 base and J by 4 bases, with 5 bases of the junction left unmatched. Germline-derived CDR1 and CDR2 are SGHAT and FQNNGV. There are 15 residues in the CDR3. The CDR3 protein is CASSLGAGVADTQYF. Here the CDR3 DNA reads TGTGCCAGCAGCTTAGGTGCGGGAGTTGCAGATACGCAGTATTTT.

DNA of the CDR3: TGTGCCAGCAGCCCCGGCGGGACTACTTACAATGAGCAGTTCTTC. Its translation: CASSPGGTTYNEQFF. The genes are TRBV7-2 and TRBJ2-1; TRBD2 aligns across 7 bases. The CDR3 has 15 residues. Germline values: CDR1 SGHTA, CDR2 FQGNSA. The V gene end was trimmed by 5 bases and the J gene end by 4 bases; junction bases not matched to a gene: 8.

The V and J genes are TRBV28 and TRBJ1-5, with 9 bases aligning to TRBD1. Germline-derived CDR1 and CDR2 are MDHEN and SYDVKM. The trim removed 5 bases at V and 6 bases at J, leaving 8 bases unmatched. CDR3 length: 15 residues. The CDR3 nucleotides read TGTGCCAGCAGTCAAGGACAGGGGAGAGGTCAGCCCCAGCATTTT. This sequence encodes CASSQGQGRGQPQHF.

Details on this clone: The sample carries other DNA sequences with the same CDR3. The J gene is TRBJ2-7, the V gene TRBV2, with D maybe TRBD1 (5 bases). The CDR3 consists of 12 residues. Germline V gene data show CDR1 as SNHLY and CDR2 as FYNNEI. The V end was cut by 6 bases, the J end by 2 bases, with 8 bases between. The CDR3 reads CASRQDTYEQYF. The CDR3 bases are TGTGCCAGCAGACAGGACACCTACGAGCAGTACTTC.

The gene calls are TRBV5-4 and TRBJ2-3; D is unclear. Germline V lookup: CDR1 SGHNT, CDR2 YYREEE (reference sequence). Deletions cut 0 bases from V and 3 bases from J, with 11 bases between. The CDR3 sequence is 15 residues long. The CDR3 region is CASSLAGRSTDTQYF. CDR3 nucleotides: TGTGCCAGCAGCTTGGCCGGTAGATCTACAGATACGCAGTATTTT.

For this clone: The same CDR3 is also encoded by other DNA sequences in this sample. V and J are TRBV5-1 and TRBJ1-5; 8 bases are a match to TRBD1. Germline CDR1 and CDR2: SGHRS and YFSETQ. The CDR3 extends over 13 amino acids. The V segment lost 3 bases and the J segment 5 bases; nucleotides outside the gene matches: 1. The CDR3 spells CASSSQGDQPQHF. The DNA for the CDR3 is TGCGCCAGCAGCTCACAGGGGGATCAGCCCCAGCATTTT.

The chain combines TRBV10-3 with TRBJ2-2; perhaps D is TRBD1 or TRBD2 (5 bases each). V gave up 5 bases and J gave up 6 bases, with 10 bases separating them. CDR3 length equals 13 residues. Germline CDR1 ENHRY, CDR2 SYGVKD. The CDR3 protein is CAISPGPPGELFF. CDR3 nucleotides: TGTGCCATCAGTCCGGGGCCCCCCGGGGAGCTGTTTTTT.

The chain has TRBV28 and TRBJ2-3, with D maybe TRBD2 (6 bases). V lost 6 bases and J 4 bases, leaving 14 bases between the germline ends. This CDR3 contains 14 residues. The germline V gene has CDR1 MDHEN and CDR2 SYDVKM. The CDR3 loop reads CASSPPQRADTQYF. The CDR3 DNA reads as TGTGCCAGCAGCCCCCCCCAGCGGGCAGATACGCAGTATTTT.